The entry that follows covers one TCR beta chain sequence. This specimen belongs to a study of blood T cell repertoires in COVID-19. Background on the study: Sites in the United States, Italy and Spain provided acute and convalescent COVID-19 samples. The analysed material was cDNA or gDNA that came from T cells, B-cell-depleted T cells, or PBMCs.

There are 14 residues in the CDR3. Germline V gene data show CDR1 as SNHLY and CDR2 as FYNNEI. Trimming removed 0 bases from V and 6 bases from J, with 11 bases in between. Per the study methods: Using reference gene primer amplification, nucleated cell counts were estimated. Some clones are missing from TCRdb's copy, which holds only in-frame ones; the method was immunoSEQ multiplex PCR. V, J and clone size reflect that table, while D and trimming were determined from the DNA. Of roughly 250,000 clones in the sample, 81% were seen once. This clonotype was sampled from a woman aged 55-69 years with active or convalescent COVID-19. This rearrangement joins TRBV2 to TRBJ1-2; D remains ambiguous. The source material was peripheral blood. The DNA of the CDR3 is TGTGCCAGCAGTGAAGCTTCCGGGTCCCATGGCTACACCTTC. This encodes CASSEASGSHGYTF.